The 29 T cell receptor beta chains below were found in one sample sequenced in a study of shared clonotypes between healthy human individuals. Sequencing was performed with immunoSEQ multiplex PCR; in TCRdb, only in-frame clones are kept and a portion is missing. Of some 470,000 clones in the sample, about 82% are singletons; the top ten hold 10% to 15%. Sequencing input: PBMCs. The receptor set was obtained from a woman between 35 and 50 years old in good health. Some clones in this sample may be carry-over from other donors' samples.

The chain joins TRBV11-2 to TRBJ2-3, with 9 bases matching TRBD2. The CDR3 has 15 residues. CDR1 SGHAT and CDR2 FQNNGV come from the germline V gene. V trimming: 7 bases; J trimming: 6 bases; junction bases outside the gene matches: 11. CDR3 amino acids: CASTFASGETDTQYF. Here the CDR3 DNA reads TGTGCCAGCACCTTCGCTAGCGGGGAGACGGATACGCAGTATTTT.

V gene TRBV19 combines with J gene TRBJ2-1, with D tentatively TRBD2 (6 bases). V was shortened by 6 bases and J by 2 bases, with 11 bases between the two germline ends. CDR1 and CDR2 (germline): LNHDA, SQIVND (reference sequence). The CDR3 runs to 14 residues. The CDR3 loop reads CASRGSGTYNEQFF. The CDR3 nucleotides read TGTGCCAGTAGGGGTAGCGGAACCTACAATGAGCAGTTCTTC. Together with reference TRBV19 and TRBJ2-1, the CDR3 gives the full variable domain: DGGITQSPKYLFRKEGQNVTLSCEQNLNHDAMYWYRQDPGQGLRLIYYSQIVNDFQKGDIAEGYSVSREKKESFPLTVTSAQKNPTAFYLCASRGSGTYNEQFFGPGTRLTVL.

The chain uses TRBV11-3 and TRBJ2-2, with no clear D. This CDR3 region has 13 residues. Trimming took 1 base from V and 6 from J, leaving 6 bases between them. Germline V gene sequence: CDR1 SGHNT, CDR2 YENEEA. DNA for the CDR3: TGTGCCAGCAGCTTAGCGGCAGCCGGGGAGCTGTTTTTT. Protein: CASSLAAAGELFF.

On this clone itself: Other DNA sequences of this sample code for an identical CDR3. DNA for the CDR3: TGTGCCAGCAGCGTAAGCGGGAGCGGCAACAATGAGCAGTTCTTC. Amino acids: CASSVSGSGNNEQFF. V usage is TRBV9 and J usage is TRBJ2-1; 8 nucleotides agree with TRBD2. Germline assignment: CDR1 SGDLS and CDR2 YYNGEE. This CDR3 comprises 15 residues. The J segment lost 5 bases and the V segment lost 1 base, leaving 5 bases of the junction unmatched. The full variable domain, its missing parts supplied by reference TRBV9 and TRBJ2-1, is DSGVTQTPKHLITATGQRVTLRCSPRSGDLSVYWYQQSLDQGLQFLIQYYNGEERAKGNILERFSAQQFPDLHSELNLSSLELGDSALYFCASSVSGSGNNEQFFGPGTRLTVL.

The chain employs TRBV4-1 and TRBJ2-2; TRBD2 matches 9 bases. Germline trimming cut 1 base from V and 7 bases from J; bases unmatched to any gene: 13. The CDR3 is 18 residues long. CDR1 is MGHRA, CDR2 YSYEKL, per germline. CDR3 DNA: TGCGCCAGCAGCCAAGGTCGGGCGGGAGGGCCAGGCAGCGGGGAGCTGTTTTTT. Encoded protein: CASSQGRAGGPGSGELFF.

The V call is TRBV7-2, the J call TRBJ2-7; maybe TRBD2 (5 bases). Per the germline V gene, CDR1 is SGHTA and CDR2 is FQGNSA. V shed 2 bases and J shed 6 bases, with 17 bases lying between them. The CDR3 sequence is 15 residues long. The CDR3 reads CASSLFQVEGVEQYF. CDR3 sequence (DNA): TGTGCCAGCAGCTTATTTCAGGTCGAGGGTGTCGAGCAGTACTTC.

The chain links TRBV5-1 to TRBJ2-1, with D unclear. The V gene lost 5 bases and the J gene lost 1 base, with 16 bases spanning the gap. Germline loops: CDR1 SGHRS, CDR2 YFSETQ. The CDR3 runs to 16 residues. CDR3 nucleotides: TGCGCCAGCAGTACTGACGGAACTTCTTCCTACAATGAGCAGTTCTTC. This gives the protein CASSTDGTSSYNEQFF.

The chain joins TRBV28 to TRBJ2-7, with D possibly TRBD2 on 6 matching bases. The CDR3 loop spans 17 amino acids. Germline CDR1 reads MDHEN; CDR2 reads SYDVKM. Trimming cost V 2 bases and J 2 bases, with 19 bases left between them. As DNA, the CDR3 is TGTGCCAGCAGTTTAACGCCCGCGGGGCGGACGCCCTACGAGCAGTACTTC. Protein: CASSLTPAGRTPYEQYF.

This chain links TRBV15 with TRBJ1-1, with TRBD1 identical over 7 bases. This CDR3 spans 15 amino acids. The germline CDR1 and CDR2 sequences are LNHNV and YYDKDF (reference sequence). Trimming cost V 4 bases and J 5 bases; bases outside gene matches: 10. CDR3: CATSINRGPGTEAFF. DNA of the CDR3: TGTGCCACCAGCATAAACAGGGGACCCGGGACTGAAGCTTTCTTT.

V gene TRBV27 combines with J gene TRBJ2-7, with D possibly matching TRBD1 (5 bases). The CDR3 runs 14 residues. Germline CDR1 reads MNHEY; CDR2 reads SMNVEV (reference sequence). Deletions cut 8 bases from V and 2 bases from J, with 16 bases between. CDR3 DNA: TGTGCCAGCCGCGAAGAGGACACGACCTACGAGCAGTACTTC. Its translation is CASREEDTTYEQYF.

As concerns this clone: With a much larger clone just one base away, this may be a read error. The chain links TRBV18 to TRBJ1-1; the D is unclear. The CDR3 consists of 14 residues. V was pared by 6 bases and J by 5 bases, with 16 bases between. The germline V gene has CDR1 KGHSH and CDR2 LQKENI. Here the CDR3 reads CASSYGLGRTEAFF. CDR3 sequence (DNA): TGTGCCAGCTCCTATGGACTGGGGAGAACTGAAGCTTTCTTT.

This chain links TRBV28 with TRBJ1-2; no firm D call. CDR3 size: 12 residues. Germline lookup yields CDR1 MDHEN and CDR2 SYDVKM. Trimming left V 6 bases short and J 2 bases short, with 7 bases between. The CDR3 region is CASSTLNYGYTF. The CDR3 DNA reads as TGTGCCAGCAGCACCCTAAACTATGGCTACACCTTC.

In nucleotides, the CDR3 is TGTGCCAGCAACGGGGGGCTGGGGACTAGCGGGCTACCCTACGAGCAGTACTTC. Protein product: CASNGGLGTSGLPYEQYF. The chain employs TRBV6-4 and TRBJ2-7; 12 nucleotides align to TRBD2. In germline, CDR1 is MRHNA, CDR2 SNTAGT. V trimming: 7 bases; J trimming: 2 bases; junction bases outside the gene matches: 15. This CDR3 is 18 amino acids long.

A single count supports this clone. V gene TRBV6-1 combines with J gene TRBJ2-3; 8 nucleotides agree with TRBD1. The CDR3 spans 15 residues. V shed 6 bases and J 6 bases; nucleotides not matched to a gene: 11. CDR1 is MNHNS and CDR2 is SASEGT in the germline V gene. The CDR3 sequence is CASRRQGALGDTQYF. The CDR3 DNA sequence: TGTGCCAGCAGGCGTCAGGGGGCACTGGGGGATACGCAGTATTTT.

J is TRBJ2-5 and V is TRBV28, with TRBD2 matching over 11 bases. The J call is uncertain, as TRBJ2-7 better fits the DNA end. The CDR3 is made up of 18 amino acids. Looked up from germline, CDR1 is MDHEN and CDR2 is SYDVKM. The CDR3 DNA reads TGTGCCAGCAGTGAGGGAGGCCTAGCGGGAGGAAGCTCCTACGAGCAGTACTTC. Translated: CASSEGGLAGGSSYEQYF.

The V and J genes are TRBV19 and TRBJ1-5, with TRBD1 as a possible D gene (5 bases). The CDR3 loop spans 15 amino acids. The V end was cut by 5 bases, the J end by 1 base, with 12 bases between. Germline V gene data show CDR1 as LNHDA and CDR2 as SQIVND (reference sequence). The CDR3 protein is CASSRSRDSNQPQHF. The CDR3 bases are TGTGCCAGTAGTCGATCCCGGGACAGCAATCAGCCCCAGCATTTT.

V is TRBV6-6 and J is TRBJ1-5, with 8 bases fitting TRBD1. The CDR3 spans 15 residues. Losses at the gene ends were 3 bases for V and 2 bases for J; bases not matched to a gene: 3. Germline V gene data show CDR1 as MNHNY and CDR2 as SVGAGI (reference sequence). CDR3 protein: CASSYGTGGNQPQHF. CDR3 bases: TGTGCCAGCAGTTATGGGACAGGAGGCAATCAGCCCCAGCATTTT.

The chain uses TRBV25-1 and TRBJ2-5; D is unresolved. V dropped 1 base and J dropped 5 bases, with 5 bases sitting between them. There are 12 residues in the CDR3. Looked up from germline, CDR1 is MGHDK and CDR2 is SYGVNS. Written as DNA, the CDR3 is TGTGCCAGCAGTGAATCGACGGAGACCCAGTACTTC. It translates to CASSESTETQYF.

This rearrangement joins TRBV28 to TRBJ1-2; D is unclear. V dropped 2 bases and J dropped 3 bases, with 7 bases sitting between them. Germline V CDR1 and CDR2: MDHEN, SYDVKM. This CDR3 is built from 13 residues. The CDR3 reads CASSLATDYGYTF. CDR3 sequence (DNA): TGTGCCAGCAGTTTAGCAACGGACTATGGCTACACCTTC.

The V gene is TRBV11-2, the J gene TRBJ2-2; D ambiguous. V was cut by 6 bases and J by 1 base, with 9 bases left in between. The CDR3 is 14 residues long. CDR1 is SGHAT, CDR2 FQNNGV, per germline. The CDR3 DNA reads TGTGCCAGCAGGAGGACGAGGAACACCGGGGAGCTGTTTTTT. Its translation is CASRRTRNTGELFF.

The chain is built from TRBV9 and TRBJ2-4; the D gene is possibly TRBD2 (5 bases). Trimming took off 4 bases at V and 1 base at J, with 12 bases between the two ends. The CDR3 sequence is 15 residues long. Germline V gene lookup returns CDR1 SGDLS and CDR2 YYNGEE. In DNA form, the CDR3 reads TGTGCCAGCAGCTACGGACTGGACGCCAAAAACATTCAGTACTTC. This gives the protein CASSYGLDAKNIQYF.

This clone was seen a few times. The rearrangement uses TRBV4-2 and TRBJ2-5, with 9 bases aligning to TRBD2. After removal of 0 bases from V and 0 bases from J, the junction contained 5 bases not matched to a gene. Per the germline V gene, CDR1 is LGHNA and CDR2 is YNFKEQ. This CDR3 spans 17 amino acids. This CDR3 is CASSQEGGTSNQETQYF. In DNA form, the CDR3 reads TGTGCCAGCAGCCAAGAAGGGGGGACTAGCAACCAAGAGACCCAGTACTTC.

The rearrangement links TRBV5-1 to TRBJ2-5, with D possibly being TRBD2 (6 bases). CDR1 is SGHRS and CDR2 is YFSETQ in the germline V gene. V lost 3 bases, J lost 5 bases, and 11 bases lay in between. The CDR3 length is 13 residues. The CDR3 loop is CASSSGDRETQYF. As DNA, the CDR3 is TGCGCCAGCAGCTCGGGGGATCGCGAGACCCAGTACTTC.

The CDR3 nucleotides read TGTGCCAGCAGCCACAGACAGGGGGGGAATGAAAAACTGTTTTTT. It yields the protein CASSHRQGGNEKLFF. V usage is TRBV11-2 and J usage is TRBJ1-4; 9 bases map to TRBD1. The CDR3 has 15 amino acids. V trimming: 5 bases; J trimming: 5 bases; junction bases outside the gene matches: 6. Germline V gene data show CDR1 as SGHAT and CDR2 as FQNNGV.

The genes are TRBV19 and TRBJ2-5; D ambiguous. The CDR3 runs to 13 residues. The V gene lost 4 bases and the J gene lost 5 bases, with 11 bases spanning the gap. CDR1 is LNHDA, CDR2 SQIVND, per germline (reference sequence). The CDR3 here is CASSRGFRETQYF. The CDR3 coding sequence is TGTGCCAGTAGTAGGGGATTTAGGGAGACCCAGTACTTC.

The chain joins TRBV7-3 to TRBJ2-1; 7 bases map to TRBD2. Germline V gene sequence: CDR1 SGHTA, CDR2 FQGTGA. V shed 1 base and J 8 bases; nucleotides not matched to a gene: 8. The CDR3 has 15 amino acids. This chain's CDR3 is CASSLSGGAVYEQFF. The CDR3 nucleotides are TGTGCCAGCAGCTTAAGCGGGGGTGCGGTCTATGAGCAGTTCTTC.

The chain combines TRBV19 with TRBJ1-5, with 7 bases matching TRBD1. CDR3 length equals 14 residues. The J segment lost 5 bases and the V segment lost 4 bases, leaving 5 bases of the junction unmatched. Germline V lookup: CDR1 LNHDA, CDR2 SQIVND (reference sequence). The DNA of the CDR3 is TGTGCCAGTAGTACCGGACAGGATTATCAGCCCCAGCATTTT. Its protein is CASSTGQDYQPQHF.

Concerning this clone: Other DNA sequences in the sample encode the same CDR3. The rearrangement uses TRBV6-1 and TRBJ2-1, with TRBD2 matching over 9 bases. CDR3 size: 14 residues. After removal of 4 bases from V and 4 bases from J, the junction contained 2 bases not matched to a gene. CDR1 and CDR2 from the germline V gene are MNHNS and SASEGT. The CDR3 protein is CASSGLAGYNEQFF. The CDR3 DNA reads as TGTGCCAGCAGTGGGCTAGCGGGGTACAATGAGCAGTTCTTC.

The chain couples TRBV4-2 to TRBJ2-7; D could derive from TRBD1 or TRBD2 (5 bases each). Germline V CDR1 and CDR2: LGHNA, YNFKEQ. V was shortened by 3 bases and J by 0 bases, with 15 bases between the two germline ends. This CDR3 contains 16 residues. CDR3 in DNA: TGTGCCAGCAGCCAGACCGGGGTCGACAGCTCCTACGAGCAGTACTTC. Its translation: CASSQTGVDSSYEQYF.